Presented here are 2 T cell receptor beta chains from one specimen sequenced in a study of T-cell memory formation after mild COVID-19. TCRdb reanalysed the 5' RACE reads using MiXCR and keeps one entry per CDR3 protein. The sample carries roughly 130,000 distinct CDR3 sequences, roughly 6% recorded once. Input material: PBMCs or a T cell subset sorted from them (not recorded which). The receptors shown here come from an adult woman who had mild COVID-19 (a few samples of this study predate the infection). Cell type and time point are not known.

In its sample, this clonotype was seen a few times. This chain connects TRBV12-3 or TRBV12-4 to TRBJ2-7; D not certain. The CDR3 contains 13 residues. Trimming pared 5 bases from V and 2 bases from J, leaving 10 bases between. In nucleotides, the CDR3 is TGTGCCAGCAGTCACACGGAACCCTACGAGCAGTACTTC. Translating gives CASSHTEPYEQYF.

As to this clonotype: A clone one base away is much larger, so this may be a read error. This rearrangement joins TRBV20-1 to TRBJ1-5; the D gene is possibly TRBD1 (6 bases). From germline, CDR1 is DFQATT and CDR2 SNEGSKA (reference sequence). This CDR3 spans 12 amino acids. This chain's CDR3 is CSAKTGNQTQHF. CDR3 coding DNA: TGCAGTGCCAAGACAGGAAATCAGACCCAGCATTTT.